This entry lists 14 T cell receptor beta chains sequenced from one sample in a study of cytomegalovirus exposure and HLA in healthy donors. The PCR was carried out with 60 Vbeta primers and 13 Jbeta primers. Repertoires were generated with immunoSEQ multiplex PCR, while TCRdb's copy carries only in-frame clones and drops some. Its clone listing holds approximately 96,000 clones. Input material: PBMCs. These receptors were obtained from a girl between 5 and 17 years old in good health and CMV-seropositive.

The chain carries TRBV6-5 and TRBJ1-4; D is unclear. There are 13 residues in the CDR3. The germline CDR1 and CDR2 sequences are MNHEY and SVGAGI. Trimming cost V 8 bases and J 1 base, with 8 bases left between them. In DNA, the CDR3 is TGTGCCAGCGGCAGGCGAACTAATGAAAAACTGTTTTTT. It encodes CASGRRTNEKLFF.

The V and J genes are TRBV7-9 and TRBJ2-3; perhaps TRBD1 as D (5 bases). The germline gives CDR1 SEHNR, CDR2 FQNEAQ (reference sequence). The CDR3 has 16 amino acids. Trimming stripped 0 bases from V and 0 bases from J, with 10 bases between. The CDR3 DNA sequence: TGTGCCAGCAGCTTAGCGTCGCAGGGAAGCACAGATACGCAGTATTTT. Translation: CASSLASQGSTDTQYF.

In regard to this clone: Sequence at one end of the junction differs from germline and may be a read error. The chain recombines TRBV4-2 with TRBJ1-2, with a possible D match to TRBD1 (6 bases). There are 15 residues in the CDR3. The germline CDR1 and CDR2 sequences are LGHNA and YNFKEQ. DNA for the CDR3: TGTGCCAGCAGCCAAGATGGGGCCTCGACAGGCCCCCCCTACTTC. Protein: CASSQDGASTGPPYF.

The chain has TRBV2 and TRBJ2-1; the D gene is possibly TRBD2 (5 bases). Germline V lookup: CDR1 SNHLY, CDR2 FYNNEI. The ends were cut back, 2 bases at V and 3 bases at J, with 8 bases in the middle. This CDR3 comprises 14 residues. The CDR3 protein is CASSEFGVYNEQFF. The CDR3 DNA reads TGTGCCAGCAGTGAATTCGGGGTCTACAATGAGCAGTTCTTC.

The chain uses TRBV20-1 and TRBJ1-2; D is ambiguous. This CDR3 is 11 amino acids long. Per germline, CDR1 DFQATT and CDR2 SNEGSKA (reference sequence). Trimming removed 7 bases at V and 2 bases at J, with 8 bases between. CDR3 DNA: TGCAGTGTCGGGATAAACTATGGCTACACCTTC. Encoded protein: CSVGINYGYTF.

This sequence joins TRBV18 and TRBJ1-6, with D possibly being TRBD1 (6 bases). The V gene lost 6 bases and the J gene lost 8 bases, with 14 bases spanning the gap. This CDR3 is built from 14 residues. Per the germline V gene, CDR1 is KGHSH and CDR2 is LQKENI. The chain's CDR3 is CASSRAGVDSPLHF. The DNA of the CDR3 is TGTGCCAGCTCCCGTGCAGGGGTGGATTCACCCCTCCACTTT.

The chain links TRBV5-6 to TRBJ2-7; TRBD1 matches at 7 bases. CDR3 length: 13 amino acids. V shed 4 bases, J shed 6 bases, and the junction held 7 bases outside the gene matches. Germline V lookup: CDR1 SGHDT, CDR2 YYEEEE. The CDR3 nucleotides are TGTGCCAGCAGCCCTGACAGGGTAGGCGAGCAGTACTTC. It specifies CASSPDRVGEQYF.

The J gene is TRBJ2-6, the V gene TRBV19; D not resolved. Trimming stripped 8 bases from V and 5 bases from J, with 7 bases between. This CDR3 has 12 residues. CDR1 is LNHDA, CDR2 SQIVND, per germline (reference sequence). CDR3 bases: TGTGCCAGTGGCCCTTGGGCCAACGTCCTGACTTTC. Translated, it gives CASGPWANVLTF.

The chain is built from TRBV5-6 and TRBJ1-1; TRBD1 is a possible D gene (6 bases). The V end was cut by 4 bases, the J end by 3 bases, with 16 bases between. There are 15 residues in the CDR3. CDR1 is SGHDT, CDR2 YYEEEE, per germline. Written as DNA, the CDR3 is TGTGCCAGCAGCAAAAAGCGGGGGGCGGACACTGAAGCTTTCTTT. This gives the protein CASSKKRGADTEAFF. Together with reference TRBV5-6 and TRBJ1-1, the CDR3 gives the full variable domain: DAGVTQSPTHLIKTRGQQVTLRCSPKSGHDTVSWYQQALGQGPQFIFQYYEEEERQRGNFPDRFSGHQFPNYSSELNVNALLLGDSALYLCASSKKRGADTEAFFGQGTRLTVV.

This rearrangement joins TRBV4-3 to TRBJ1-1, with D perhaps matching TRBD1 (5 bases). V was clipped by 10 bases and J by 0 bases, with 21 bases between them. Germline V gene data show CDR1 as LGHNA and CDR2 as YSLEER. CDR3 length: 16 residues. Written as DNA, the CDR3 is TGCGCCAACAGTCAGGTATATAGGGGATTGAACACTGAAGCTTTCTTT. It specifies CANSQVYRGLNTEAFF.

The chain combines TRBV15 with TRBJ1-6; a possible D gene is TRBD1 (5 bases). The CDR3 loop spans 13 amino acids. Germline CDR1 reads LNHNV; CDR2 reads YYDKDF (reference sequence). V gave up 3 bases and J gave up 9 bases, with 9 bases separating them. CDR3 loop: CATSRSGGSPLHF. CDR3 bases: TGTGCCACCAGCAGGTCGGGGGGTTCACCCCTCCACTTT.

Here the CDR3 DNA reads TGTGCCAGCAGTCCCCTCACTTCGGGGGGCTACGAGCAGTACGTC. Translated: CASSPLTSGGYEQYV. The gene calls are TRBV7-8 and TRBJ2-7; 7 bases line up with TRBD2. Trimming took 6 bases from V and 3 from J; bases not matched to a gene: 11. The CDR3 totals 15 residues. Germline-derived CDR1 and CDR2 are SGHVS and FQNEAQ.

The CDR3 bases are TGTGCCAGCAGCTTAGCCTATCAAGAGACCCAGTACTTC. Protein product: CASSLAYQETQYF. This chain uses TRBV11-2 with TRBJ2-5, with D uncertain. The CDR3 has 13 amino acids. Germline CDR1 and CDR2: SGHAT and FQNNGV. Trimming removed 1 base from V and 2 bases from J, with 5 bases in between.

The CDR3 DNA follows: TGCAGCGCCGAGACTAGAGGGGGGGCAATTGAGCAGTTCTTC. Translated, it gives CSAETRGGAIEQFF. V is TRBV29-1 and J is TRBJ2-1; tentative D call: TRBD2 (7 bases). Germline loops: CDR1 SQVTM, CDR2 ANQGSEA. CDR3 length equals 14 residues. V was clipped by 7 bases and J by 9 bases, with 22 bases between them.